This TCR beta chain is from a study of long-term antiretroviral therapy in people with HIV. Broader study findings: Clones showing expansion before ART dominated the repertoire at all time points.

In the case of this clone: Antigen: not known.

Until DNA extraction, the samples held between about 0.85-10 million cryopreserved PBMC. At survey level, the immunoSEQ assay was run in its v3.0 version. Sequencing was performed with immunoSEQ multiplex PCR; in TCRdb, only in-frame clones are kept and a portion is missing. The sample lists about 36,000 clones, 80% seen once, with roughly 6% in the top ten. The V segment lost 0 bases and the J segment 3 bases; nucleotides outside the gene matches: 5. This CDR3 region has 15 residues. Germline V CDR1 and CDR2: KGHSH, LQKENI. This chain uses TRBV18 with TRBJ2-7; 7 nucleotides align to TRBD1. This receptor was obtained from a man aged 30-40 years with HIV. The source was unsorted PBMCs, collected 3.4 years after starting antiretroviral therapy. The CDR3 loop is CASSPPTGPVYEQYF. The CDR3 bases are TGTGCCAGCTCACCACCGACAGGGCCCGTCTACGAGCAGTACTTC.